Shown below are 8 T cell receptor beta chains from a single sample sequenced in a study of regulatory T cells in long-lasting Graves disease. Assembly of TCR beta libraries relied on iRepertoire HTBI primers together with Arm-PCR of CDR3 regions. TCRdb analysed the multiplex PCR reads with MiXCR anew, one entry per CDR3 protein. The data contain about 300,000 distinct CDR3 sequences, around 21% of them singletons. Time point: persistent/refractory GD, antithyroid drugs over 5 years with positive TRAb. The authors made the TCR library using RNA they extracted from PBMCs. The sample in question was peripheral blood mononuclear cells (PBMCs), obtained when the disease was refractory, from a patient treated with antithyroid drugs. These receptors were taken from a female donor with Graves disease.

This clonotype has a handful of counts. The chain has TRBV20-1 and TRBJ2-4, with D possibly TRBD1 on 6 matching bases. V was clipped by 1 base and J by 4 bases, with 8 bases between them. Germline V CDR1 and CDR2: DFQATT, SNEGSKA (reference sequence). The CDR3 has 13 amino acids. The CDR3, as DNA: TGCAGTGCTAGAGGGACAGATAAAAACATTCAGTACTTC. It specifies CSARGTDKNIQYF.

This clonotype has at least ten counts. The V and J genes are TRBV18 and TRBJ1-5, with 8 bases lining up with TRBD1. This CDR3 contains 14 residues. V lost 4 bases, J lost 2 bases, and 1 base stayed unmatched. Germline V lookup: CDR1 KGHSH, CDR2 LQKENI. CDR3 sequence reads: CASSQTGGNQPQHF. The CDR3 DNA follows: TGTGCCAGCTCACAGACAGGGGGCAATCAGCCCCAGCATTTT.

This clonotype was recorded a few times. The chain is built from TRBV5-5 and TRBJ1-2; D not certain. CDR3 length: 14 amino acids. With 4 bases removed from V and 2 bases from J, the gap between germline ends came to 12 bases. Germline CDR1 and CDR2: SGHKS and YYEKEE (reference sequence). The CDR3 sequence is CASSPWPQNYGYTF. CDR3 DNA sequence: TGTGCCAGCAGCCCCTGGCCCCAAAACTATGGCTACACCTTC.

The V gene is TRBV12-3 or TRBV12-4, the J gene TRBJ2-1; 8 nucleotides align to TRBD2. The junction had 5 bases not matched to a gene; V was cut back by 0 bases and J by 7 bases. The CDR3 covers 15 residues. The CDR3 sequence: CASSLAGTSNNEQFF. DNA for the CDR3: TGTGCCAGCAGTTTAGCCGGGACTAGTAATAATGAGCAGTTCTTC.

This clonotype occurred a few times. The junction does not match germline at one end; this may be a read error. The chain has TRBV2 and TRBJ1-2; no clear D gene. Germline V gene sequence: CDR1 SNHLY, CDR2 FYNNEI. The CDR3 is 13 residues long. The CDR3 is CASSEQVNYGYAF. In DNA form, the CDR3 reads TGTGCCAGCAGTGAACAGGTGAACTATGGCTACGCCTTC. Using reference TRBV2 and TRBJ1-2 for the parts outside the CDR3, the full variable domain is EPEVTQTPSHQVTQMGQEVILRCVPISNHLYFYWYRQILGQKVEFLVSFYNNEISEKSEIFDDQFSVERPDGSNFTLKIRSTKLEDSAMYFCASSEQVNYGYAFGSGTRLTVV.

This clonotype was recorded a few times. The gene calls are TRBV6-1 and TRBJ1-5; D call uncertain. CDR3 length equals 17 residues. The ends were cut back, 7 bases at V and 3 bases at J, with 22 bases in the middle. Germline V gene sequence: CDR1 MNHNS, CDR2 SASEGT. DNA of the CDR3: TGTGCCAGCAAACCACGACCGGGCAGCGGAAACAATCAGCCCCAGCATTTT. It translates to CASKPRPGSGNNQPQHF.

This clonotype was counted once. This may be a read error: a much more frequent sequence differs by one nucleotide. The chain uses TRBV11-2 and TRBJ2-4; D may be TRBD1 (5 bases). Per germline, CDR1 SGHAT and CDR2 FQNNGV. CDR3 size: 15 residues. The CDR3 bases are TGTGCCAGCAGCTCCTCGTCAGGGCCCAAAAACATTCAGTGCTTC. It encodes CASSSSSGPKNIQCF.

This clonotype was seen at least ten times. V is TRBV28 and J is TRBJ2-7; 8 positions agree with TRBD2. The CDR3 consists of 14 residues. The junction had 9 bases not matched to a gene; V was cut back by 6 bases and J by 5 bases. Germline V gene lookup returns CDR1 MDHEN and CDR2 SYDVKM. The CDR3 spells CASRVAGGSDEQYF. CDR3 nucleotide sequence: TGTGCCAGCAGGGTTGCGGGAGGCAGCGACGAGCAGTACTTC.